The 2 T cell receptor beta chains listed next were all sequenced from one sample in a study of CD8+CD57+ T cells in acquired aplastic anemia. Template material for TCR beta VDJ and CDR3 profiling consisted of genomic DNA. TCRdb passed the reads through MiXCR, listing each CDR3 protein once. The sample lists about 420,000 distinct CDR3 sequences; 60% to 80% were seen once. The sample consisted of sorted CD4+, CD8+, or CD8+CD57+ T cells (not recorded which) from PBMCs. The source is a human donor in good health, serving as a control.

The chain joins TRBV19 to TRBJ2-1, with TRBD2 matching over 14 bases. V dropped 3 bases and J dropped 16; count of bases not matched to a gene: 14. Germline-derived CDR1 and CDR2 are LNHDA and SQIVND (reference sequence). The CDR3 contains 16 residues. The CDR3, as DNA: TGTGCCAGTAGTATCGGGACTAGCGGGGGCCCAAGGCGTCTTTTCTTC. Amino acid sequence: CASSIGTSGGPRRLFF.

The genes are TRBV12-3 or TRBV12-4 and TRBJ1-2; 9 nucleotides line up with TRBD1. Trimming took 4 bases from V and 2 from J; bases not matched to a gene: 5. The CDR3 has 15 amino acids. In nucleotides, the CDR3 is TGTGCCAGCAGTTCAGCCGGGACAGGGAACTATGGCTACACCTTC. It is translated as CASSSAGTGNYGYTF.